This entry lists 18 T cell receptor beta chains sequenced from one sample in a study of T cells in localized non-small cell lung cancer. The repertoire was sequenced with immunoSEQ multiplex PCR; TCRdb's copy has only in-frame clones and lacks some. The sample lists more than 1,400 clones, 15% to 20% occurring once. The sample here was normal lung tissue next to the tumor, taken before any cancer treatment. The origin of the receptors is a woman aged 35 to 70 with stage II lung adenocarcinoma.

Relative to its sample, this clone is medium-sized. This chain connects TRBV11-3 to TRBJ2-1; either TRBD1 or TRBD2 may fit D (5 bases each). Looked up from germline, CDR1 is SGHNT and CDR2 is YENEEA. CDR3 size: 15 residues. The ends were cut back, 6 bases at V and 3 bases at J, with 15 bases in the middle. CDR3 DNA sequence: TGTGCCAGCAGACTGACCGGGACGGACTACAATGAGCAGTTCTTC. Its translation is CASRLTGTDYNEQFF.

This clone has only a few counts. The chain employs TRBV28 and TRBJ1-5, with 8 bases aligning to TRBD1. Germline-derived CDR1 and CDR2 are MDHEN and SYDVKM. V was clipped by 3 bases and J by 4 bases; unmatched bases: 8. This CDR3 has 16 amino acids. The CDR3 protein is CASSFPGQGPNQPQHF. The CDR3 DNA is TGTGCCAGCAGTTTCCCCGGACAGGGCCCTAATCAGCCCCAGCATTTT.

The chain joins TRBV9 to TRBJ2-7; 10 bases align to TRBD2. V dropped 0 bases and J dropped 8; count of bases not matched to a gene: 8. The CDR3 totals 15 residues. The V gene's germline CDR1 is SGDLS and CDR2 YYNGEE. The CDR3 is CASSVGVSGGPKQYF. In DNA form, the CDR3 reads TGTGCCAGCAGCGTAGGGGTTAGCGGGGGGCCTAAGCAGTACTTC.

The rearrangement uses TRBV16 and TRBJ2-1; tentative D call: TRBD1 (6 bases). Between the trimmed V and J ends, which lost 5 bases and 4 bases, there was a span of 9 bases. Germline CDR1 and CDR2: KGHSY and FQNENV. This CDR3 comprises 13 residues. The CDR3 DNA sequence: TGTGCCAGCAGCAGCACAGGGTACAATGAGCAGTTCTTC. Its protein is CASSSTGYNEQFF.

This clone appeared a few times. This chain uses TRBV1 with TRBJ1-2; TRBD1 is the table's D call and was not checked against the DNA. TRBV1 is annotated as a pseudogene. The CDR3 runs 16 residues. This chain's CDR3 is CASSQDDQGGLYGYTF. DNA for the CDR3: TGCGCCAGCAGCCAAGATGACCAGGGGGGACTCTATGGCTACACCTTC.

This clone was observed a handful of times. The chain is built from TRBV6-8 and TRBJ2-2; TRBD2 matches 15 bases. The J segment lost 4 bases and the V segment lost 8 bases, leaving 8 bases of the junction unmatched. This CDR3 is built from 17 residues. Germline CDR1 and CDR2: MNHGY and SAAAGT. CDR3: CASGRTSGGAITGELFF. DNA for the CDR3: TGTGCCAGCGGTAGGACTAGCGGGGGGGCTATCACCGGGGAGCTGTTTTTT.

This clone has just a few counts. The chain is built from TRBV12-5 and TRBJ1-6, with a possible D match to TRBD1 (5 bases). The CDR3 sequence is 14 residues long. Germline V gene data show CDR1 as LGHNT and CDR2 as FRNRAP. CDR3: CASTRDGENSPLHF. CDR3 DNA: TGTGCCAGCACCAGGGACGGCGAAAATTCACCCCTCCACTTT.

The chain uses TRBV11-3 and TRBJ2-7; 7 nucleotides agree with TRBD1. CDR1 SGHNT and CDR2 YENEEA come from the germline V gene. The CDR3 consists of 14 residues. Trimming took 2 bases from V and 5 from J; bases not matched to a gene: 6. Here the CDR3 DNA reads TGTGCCAGCAGCTTAAGGACAGGTCTCAACGAGCAGTACTTC. Encoded protein: CASSLRTGLNEQYF. Full variable domain (remainder filled in from reference TRBV11-3 and TRBJ2-7): EAGVVQSPRYKIIEKKQPVAFWCNPISGHNTLYWYLQNLGQGPELLIRYENEEAVDDSQLPKDRFSAERLKGVDSTLKIQPAELGDSAVYLCASSLRTGLNEQYFGPGTRLTVT.

The sample holds a few counts of this clone. The chain uses TRBV12-5 and TRBJ2-6; 8 positions match TRBD2. Germline assignment: CDR1 LGHNT and CDR2 FRNRAP. The CDR3 is 16 amino acids. The CDR3 DNA sequence: TGTGCCAGCTCACTAGCGGTCCCATCTGGGGCCAACGTCCTGACTTTC. This gives the protein CASSLAVPSGANVLTF.

This clone was seen a handful of times. CDR3 DNA: TGTGCCATCAGTGAGTCAAAGCGGCAAGTCAACAATGAGCAGTTCTTC. It codes for CAISESKRQVNNEQFF. V is TRBV10-3 and J is TRBJ2-1; the D gene is possibly TRBD2 (5 bases). Trimming cost V 0 bases and J 5 bases, with 14 bases left between them. Per the germline V gene, CDR1 is ENHRY and CDR2 is SYGVKD. The CDR3 covers 16 residues.

The chain links TRBV11-3 to TRBJ1-6; 8 bases fit TRBD1. V was pared by 4 bases and J by 6 bases, with 2 bases of the junction left unmatched. CDR1 is SGHNT and CDR2 is YENEEA in the germline V gene. There are 14 residues in the CDR3. The CDR3 DNA reads TGTGCCAGCAGCTCAGGGGGCCGTAATTCACCCCTCCACTTT. Translating it yields CASSSGGRNSPLHF.

This clone has just one count. The gene calls are TRBV29-1 and TRBJ2-7; D gene uncertain. V lost 7 bases and J lost 0, with 16 bases in between. This CDR3 contains 14 residues. The germline CDR1 and CDR2 sequences are SQVTM and ANQGSEA. The CDR3 loop reads CSASGGTSSYEQYF. CDR3 bases: TGCAGCGCCTCAGGTGGCACGAGCTCCTACGAGCAGTACTTC.

The CDR3 bases are TGTGCCAGCTCACCCGGCAGGGCGGGCACCGGGGAGCTGTTTTTT. Protein sequence: CASSPGRAGTGELFF. The chain joins TRBV18 to TRBJ2-2; D is perhaps TRBD1 or TRBD2 (5 bases each). Trimming stripped 3 bases from V and 4 bases from J, with 12 bases between. Looked up from germline, CDR1 is KGHSH and CDR2 is LQKENI. The CDR3 totals 15 residues.

The J gene is TRBJ2-5, the V gene TRBV5-1, with D unclear. Germline CDR1 reads SGHRS; CDR2 reads YFSETQ. Between the trimmed V and J ends, which lost 0 bases and 4 bases, there was a span of 10 bases. The CDR3 covers 14 residues. The CDR3 DNA reads TGCGCCAGCAGCTTGGCAACTGGTGTAGAGACCCAGTACTTC. Translating gives CASSLATGVETQYF.

The V and J genes are TRBV6-8 and TRBJ2-2; 7 bases agree with TRBD2. V was clipped by 2 bases and J by 0 bases; unmatched bases: 6. The CDR3 runs to 17 residues. CDR1 and CDR2 from the germline V gene are MNHGY and SAAAGT. The CDR3 here is CASSYRRGISNTGELFF. The CDR3 nucleotides are TGTGCCAGCAGTTACAGGCGGGGGATATCGAACACCGGGGAGCTGTTTTTT.

The V call is TRBV7-8, the J call TRBJ1-1; D is undetermined. Per the germline V gene, CDR1 is SGHVS and CDR2 is FQNEAQ. V was clipped by 5 bases and J by 4 bases, with 11 bases between them. The CDR3 covers 13 residues. In nucleotides, the CDR3 is TGTGCCAGCAGCCTCGGACGCGCCACTGAAGCTTTCTTT. Translating it yields CASSLGRATEAFF.

Within the sample, this clone is large. The chain employs TRBV11-3 and TRBJ1-1; no firm D call. The CDR3 length is 14 residues. Trimming stripped 1 base from V and 1 base from J, with 7 bases between. CDR1 and CDR2 from the germline V gene are SGHNT and YENEEA. The CDR3 sequence: CASSLGQTNTEAFF. The DNA for the CDR3 is TGTGCCAGCAGCTTAGGCCAGACGAACACTGAAGCTTTCTTT.

This chain links TRBV28 with TRBJ1-2; D perhaps matches TRBD1 (5 bases). This CDR3 has 19 residues. The V end lost 3 bases, the J end lost 0 bases, and 23 bases lay between the germline ends. Germline-derived CDR1 and CDR2 are MDHEN and SYDVKM. CDR3 coding DNA: TGTGCCAGCAGTTTGACCGCAGGTGGACTCGGGGGATCTAACTATGGCTACACCTTC. Protein: CASSLTAGGLGGSNYGYTF.